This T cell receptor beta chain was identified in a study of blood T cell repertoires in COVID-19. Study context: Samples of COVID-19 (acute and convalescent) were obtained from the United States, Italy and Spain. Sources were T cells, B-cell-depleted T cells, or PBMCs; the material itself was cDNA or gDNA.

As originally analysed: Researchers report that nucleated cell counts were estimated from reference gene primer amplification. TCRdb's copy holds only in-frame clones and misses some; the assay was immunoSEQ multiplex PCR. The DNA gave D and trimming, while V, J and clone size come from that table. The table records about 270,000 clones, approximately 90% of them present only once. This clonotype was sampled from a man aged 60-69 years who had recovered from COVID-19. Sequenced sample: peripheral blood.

CDR3 DNA: TGTGCCAGCGCCTTGCGGGGGGCAAGTGAAAAACTGTTTTTT. Translation gives CASALRGASEKLFF. J is TRBJ1-4 and V is TRBV27; maybe TRBD1 (6 bases). Germline lookup yields CDR1 MNHEY and CDR2 SMNVEV (reference sequence). V dropped 8 bases and J dropped 7 bases, with 17 bases sitting between them. This CDR3 contains 14 residues. The complete variable domain, with remaining parts taken from reference TRBV27 and TRBJ1-4, reads EAQVTQNPRYLITVTGKKLTVTCSQNMNHEYMSWYRQDPGLGLRQIYYSMNVEVTDKGDVPEGYKVSRKEKRNFPLILESPSPNQTSLYFCASALRGASEKLFFGSGTQLSVL.